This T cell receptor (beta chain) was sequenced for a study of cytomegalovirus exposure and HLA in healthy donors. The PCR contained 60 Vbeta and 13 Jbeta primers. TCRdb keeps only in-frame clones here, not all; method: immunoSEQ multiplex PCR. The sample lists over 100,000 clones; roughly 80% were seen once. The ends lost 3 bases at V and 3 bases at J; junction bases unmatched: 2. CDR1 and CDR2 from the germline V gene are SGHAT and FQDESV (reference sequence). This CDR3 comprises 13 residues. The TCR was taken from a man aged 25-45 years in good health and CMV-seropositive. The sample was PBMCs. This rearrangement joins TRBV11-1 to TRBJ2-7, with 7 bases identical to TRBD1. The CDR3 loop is CASSFNRGYEQYF. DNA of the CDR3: TGTGCCAGCAGCTTTAACAGGGGCTACGAGCAGTACTTC.